This entry lists 32 T cell receptor beta chains sequenced from one sample in a study of beta chain features in type 1 diabetes. Study conclusions and caveats: Among all four CD4+ subsets, Type 1 diabetes patients had TCRB CDR3s that were moderately but significantly shorter.

Reverse transcribing all isolated RNA meant expressed TCRB transcripts were sequenced. Sequencing used immunoSEQ multiplex PCR; TCRdb keeps in-frame clones, though not all of them. This sample has 150,000 to 200,000 clones, with around 63% found just once. The antigens these receptors bind are not known. Sequencing was done on a sample of naive CD4+ T cells from blood. The origin of the receptors is a man aged 25-40 years with type 1 diabetes.

The genes are TRBV10-1 and TRBJ2-3; D not certain. V was shortened by 0 bases and J by 5 bases, with 12 bases between the two germline ends. This CDR3 has 15 residues. Germline V gene sequence: CDR1 WNHNN, CDR2 SYGVQD (reference sequence). The DNA for the CDR3 is TGCGCCAGCAGTGAGTCGCCCGGATCCAAAGATACGCAGTATTTT. It translates to CASSESPGSKDTQYF.

The J gene is TRBJ2-7, the V gene TRBV4-3; tentative D call: TRBD1 (5 bases). The ends were cut back, 0 bases at V and 4 bases at J, with 16 bases in the middle. Germline-derived CDR1 and CDR2 are LGHNA and YSLEER. The CDR3 is made up of 16 amino acids. In nucleotides, the CDR3 is TGCGCCAGCAGCCAAGATAGGGGCTATCCCCAATACGAGCAGTACTTC. Amino acid sequence: CASSQDRGYPQYEQYF.

CDR3 sequence: CASSLGVGDSFGNEQFF. CDR3 in DNA: TGTGCCAGCAGCTTAGGAGTGGGGGACTCCTTCGGCAATGAGCAGTTCTTC. The genes are TRBV7-9 and TRBJ2-1; D might be TRBD2 (6 bases). Germline V CDR1 and CDR2: SEHNR, FQNEAQ (reference sequence). Trimming shortened V by 1 base and J by 6 bases, and 19 bases separated the two germline ends. The CDR3 consists of 17 residues.

The rearrangement joins TRBV10-3 to TRBJ2-5; 11 bases align to TRBD2. There are 14 residues in the CDR3. Germline values: CDR1 ENHRY, CDR2 SYGVKD. V lost 8 bases and J lost 2; bases outside the gene matches: 4. CDR3 protein: CAIRPSGGQETQYF. Here the CDR3 DNA reads TGTGCCATCCGGCCTAGCGGGGGGCAAGAGACCCAGTACTTC.

The gene calls are TRBV29-1 and TRBJ1-2, with D unclear. The germline V and J ends were trimmed by 6 bases and 8 bases, with 16 bases remaining between them. Germline CDR1 reads SQVTM; CDR2 reads ANQGSEA. There are 12 residues in the CDR3. The DNA for the CDR3 is TGCAGCGTCGAACCGGGAAGTGGGGGCTACACCTTC. It translates to CSVEPGSGGYTF. The full variable domain, with the rest looked up from reference TRBV29-1 and TRBJ1-2, is SAVISQKPSRDICQRGTSLTIQCQVDSQVTMMFWYRQQPGQSLTLIATANQGSEATYESGFVIDKFPISRPNLTFSTLTVSNMSPEDSSIYLCSVEPGSGGYTFGSGTRLTVV.

This chain connects TRBV5-6 to TRBJ2-3, with D maybe TRBD2 (5 bases). Germline CDR1 reads SGHDT; CDR2 reads YYEEEE. Trimming shortened V by 3 bases and J by 5 bases, and 10 bases separated the two germline ends. This CDR3 is built from 13 residues. The CDR3 is CASSSLGRDTQYF. The CDR3, as DNA: TGTGCCAGCAGCTCACTAGGGCGAGATACGCAGTATTTT. Full variable domain (outside the CDR3, taken from reference TRBV5-6 and TRBJ2-3): DAGVTQSPTHLIKTRGQQVTLRCSPKSGHDTVSWYQQALGQGPQFIFQYYEEEERQRGNFPDRFSGHQFPNYSSELNVNALLLGDSALYLCASSSLGRDTQYFGPGTRLTVL.

About this clone: Germline and junction disagree at one end, which may indicate a read error. This rearrangement joins TRBV18 to TRBJ2-5, with 7 bases lining up with TRBD1. Germline CDR1 and CDR2: KGHSH and LQKENI. The CDR3 is made up of 14 amino acids. CDR3 amino acids: CASSPLTGKETQYF. The CDR3 coding sequence is TGTGCCAGCTCGCCACTGACAGGGAAAGAGACCCAGTACTTC. Full variable domain (outside the CDR3, taken from reference TRBV18 and TRBJ2-5): NAGVMQNPRHLVRRRGQEARLRCSPMKGHSHVYWYRQLPEEGLKFMVYLQKENIIDESGMPKERFSAEFPKEGPSILRIQQVVRGDSAAYFCASSPLTGKETQYFGPGTRLLVL.

This clone was seen a few times. The chain uses TRBV7-2 and TRBJ2-5, with TRBD1 identical over 8 bases. The CDR3 has 13 residues. In germline, CDR1 is SGHTA, CDR2 FQGNSA. The V segment lost 6 bases and the J segment 3 bases; nucleotides outside the gene matches: 3. The CDR3: CASRQGAEETQYF. CDR3 sequence (DNA): TGTGCCAGCAGGCAGGGGGCAGAAGAGACCCAGTACTTC.

The chain has TRBV9 and TRBJ1-1, with TRBD1 matching over 7 bases. After removal of 5 bases from V and 8 bases from J, the junction contained 6 bases not matched to a gene. The length of the CDR3 is 12 residues. Germline V lookup: CDR1 SGDLS, CDR2 YYNGEE. The CDR3 nucleotides read TGTGCCAGCAGTTTCAGGACAGGCGAAGCTTTCTTT. Its protein is CASSFRTGEAFF.

This chain links TRBV9 with TRBJ2-7; D is perhaps TRBD1 or TRBD2 (6 bases each). Germline loops: CDR1 SGDLS, CDR2 YYNGEE. V was clipped by 4 bases and J by 4 bases, with 21 bases between them. The CDR3 sequence is 16 residues long. CDR3 residues: CASSRDPQPGAYEQYF. The CDR3 DNA reads TGTGCCAGCAGCCGCGATCCCCAGCCGGGGGCTTACGAGCAGTACTTC. Full variable domain (rest looked up from reference TRBV9 and TRBJ2-7): DSGVTQTPKHLITATGQRVTLRCSPRSGDLSVYWYQQSLDQGLQFLIQYYNGEERAKGNILERFSAQQFPDLHSELNLSSLELGDSALYFCASSRDPQPGAYEQYFGPGTRLTVT.

This chain uses TRBV9 with TRBJ1-2, with D maybe TRBD1 (5 bases). The CDR3 runs to 16 residues. Germline V gene lookup returns CDR1 SGDLS and CDR2 YYNGEE. The V and J ends lost 0 bases and 5 bases respectively, with 17 bases between them. CDR3 amino acids: CASSVGIGHPQYGYTF. DNA for the CDR3: TGTGCCAGCAGCGTAGGTATCGGACACCCGCAGTATGGCTACACCTTC. Full variable domain (remainder filled in from reference TRBV9 and TRBJ1-2): DSGVTQTPKHLITATGQRVTLRCSPRSGDLSVYWYQQSLDQGLQFLIQYYNGEERAKGNILERFSAQQFPDLHSELNLSSLELGDSALYFCASSVGIGHPQYGYTFGSGTRLTVV.

The chain couples TRBV28 to TRBJ2-3, with a weak D call TRBD1 (5 bases). In germline, CDR1 is MDHEN, CDR2 SYDVKM. The CDR3 totals 15 residues. Deletions cut 3 bases from V and 3 bases from J, with 13 bases between. CDR3 sequence reads: CASSLAQGQTDTQYF. The CDR3 coding sequence is TGTGCCAGCAGTTTGGCCCAGGGTCAGACAGATACGCAGTATTTT.

This chain links TRBV29-1 with TRBJ2-3, with 10 bases that match TRBD2. The CDR3 is made up of 14 amino acids. Per germline, CDR1 SQVTM and CDR2 ANQGSEA. The V segment lost 7 bases and the J segment 5 bases; nucleotides outside the gene matches: 9. CDR3 DNA sequence: TGCAGCGCCTTAGCGGGGGGCTCAGTAGATACGCAGTATTTT. It is translated as CSALAGGSVDTQYF.

As concerns this clone: This sample includes further DNA sequences coding for the same CDR3. The V call is TRBV20-1, the J call TRBJ2-5; D unresolved. Germline V CDR1 and CDR2: DFQATT, SNEGSKA (reference sequence). Trimming took off 5 bases at V and 1 base at J, with 2 bases between the two ends. The CDR3 is 10 amino acids. CDR3 protein: CSALQETQYF. The CDR3 DNA follows: TGCAGTGCTCTCCAAGAGACCCAGTACTTC.

This clone was observed a few times. The chain joins TRBV29-1 to TRBJ1-2; maybe TRBD1 (5 bases). Per the germline V gene, CDR1 is SQVTM and CDR2 is ANQGSEA. Trimming stripped 4 bases from V and 2 bases from J, with 5 bases between. CDR3 size: 11 residues. Here the CDR3 DNA reads TGCAGCGTTGGACAGAACTATGGCTACACCTTC. Protein product: CSVGQNYGYTF. Variable domain in full (rest from reference TRBV29-1 and TRBJ1-2): SAVISQKPSRDICQRGTSLTIQCQVDSQVTMMFWYRQQPGQSLTLIATANQGSEATYESGFVIDKFPISRPNLTFSTLTVSNMSPEDSSIYLCSVGQNYGYTFGSGTRLTVV.

The J gene is TRBJ2-1, the V gene TRBV7-2; perhaps TRBD2 as D (6 bases). Germline lookup yields CDR1 SGHTA and CDR2 FQGNSA. The CDR3 extends over 16 amino acids. V dropped 0 bases and J dropped 2 bases, with 11 bases sitting between them. The CDR3 DNA reads TGTGCCAGCAGCTTAGCCAGCGGGTATACCTACAATGAGCAGTTCTTC. Amino acid sequence: CASSLASGYTYNEQFF.

The rearrangement uses TRBV5-6 and TRBJ1-1, with no clear D. V dropped 0 bases and J dropped 1 base, with 4 bases sitting between them. Germline V CDR1 and CDR2: SGHDT, YYEEEE. This CDR3 region has 13 residues. CDR3 amino acids: CASSLEPNTEAFF. The CDR3 coding sequence is TGTGCCAGCAGCTTGGAACCGAACACTGAAGCTTTCTTT. The full variable domain, completed using reference TRBV5-6 and TRBJ1-1, is DAGVTQSPTHLIKTRGQQVTLRCSPKSGHDTVSWYQQALGQGPQFIFQYYEEEERQRGNFPDRFSGHQFPNYSSELNVNALLLGDSALYLCASSLEPNTEAFFGQGTRLTVV.

The rearrangement links TRBV27 to TRBJ2-3, with a possible D match to TRBD2 (6 bases). The CDR3 covers 15 residues. The V end lost 6 bases, the J end lost 0 bases, and 13 bases lay between the germline ends. Germline V gene data show CDR1 as MNHEY and CDR2 as SMNVEV (reference sequence). The CDR3 loop is CASRGGRSSTDTQYF. CDR3 nucleotide sequence: TGTGCCAGCAGGGGGGGTCGGTCTAGCACAGATACGCAGTATTTT.

V gene TRBV30 combines with J gene TRBJ2-2; 8 bases align to TRBD1. This CDR3 region has 15 residues. Trimming took 1 base from V and 14 from J; bases not matched to a gene: 15. Per the germline V gene, CDR1 is GTSNPN and CDR2 is SVGIG (reference sequence). The CDR3 DNA is TGTGCCTGGAGTGCTTCCAGACAGGGGAAGGTAGTACTGTTTTTT. Amino acids: CAWSASRQGKVVLFF. Combining the CDR3 with reference TRBV30 and TRBJ2-2 gives the whole variable domain SQTIHQWPATLVQPVGSPLSLECTVEGTSNPNLYWYRQAAGRGLQLLFYSVGIGQISSEVPQNLSASRPQDRQFILSSKKLLLSDSGFYLCAWSASRQGKVVLFFGEGSRLTVL.

The chain employs TRBV4-1 and TRBJ2-7, with 7 bases identical to TRBD2. CDR3 size: 17 residues. Germline CDR1 and CDR2: MGHRA and YSYEKL. V was pared by 4 bases and J by 7 bases, with 19 bases of the junction left unmatched. The CDR3 reads CASSREGHSGAPMEQYF. The DNA of the CDR3 is TGCGCCAGCAGCCGGGAAGGGCACAGCGGGGCTCCGATGGAGCAGTACTTC.

This chain connects TRBV19 to TRBJ1-1; D is ambiguous. Trimming removed 2 bases from V and 3 bases from J, with 1 base in between. The CDR3 spans 11 residues. The germline gives CDR1 LNHDA, CDR2 SQIVND (reference sequence). CDR3 sequence: CASSIYTEAFF. The CDR3, as DNA: TGTGCCAGTAGTATATACACTGAAGCTTTCTTT.

The sample holds one count of this clone. Other DNA sequences in this sample translate to the same CDR3. This chain links TRBV30 with TRBJ2-1, with D uncertain. V dropped 2 bases and J dropped 4 bases, with 3 bases sitting between them. CDR3 size: 11 residues. The V gene's germline CDR1 is GTSNPN and CDR2 SVGIG (reference sequence). CDR3 DNA: TGTGCCTGGAGTCGATACAATGAGCAGTTCTTC. It codes for CAWSRYNEQFF.

The chain links TRBV11-2 to TRBJ2-3; D remains ambiguous. CDR1 and CDR2 from the germline V gene are SGHAT and FQNNGV. The CDR3 is 14 residues long. V shed 5 bases and J shed 0 bases, with 9 bases lying between them. CDR3 amino acids: CASSPLSSTDTQYF. The CDR3 bases are TGTGCCAGCAGCCCTCTAAGCAGCACAGATACGCAGTATTTT.

V gene TRBV30 combines with J gene TRBJ1-6, with 8 bases fitting TRBD1. The CDR3 is 14 amino acids. Germline V lookup: CDR1 GTSNPN, CDR2 SVGIG (reference sequence). V shed 3 bases and J 8 bases; nucleotides not matched to a gene: 6. The CDR3 loop reads CAWSDGQGYSPLHF. DNA of the CDR3: TGTGCCTGGAGCGACGGACAGGGCTATTCACCCCTCCACTTT.

The chain links TRBV6-6 to TRBJ1-1; no firm D call. Trimming cost V 6 bases and J 1 base, with 12 bases left between them. CDR3 length: 14 amino acids. Looked up from germline, CDR1 is MNHNY and CDR2 is SVGAGI (reference sequence). The CDR3 loop reads CASRHSFKNTEAFF. In DNA, the CDR3 is TGTGCCAGCAGGCACAGTTTTAAGAACACTGAAGCTTTCTTT.

CDR3 DNA: TGTGCCAGCAACGAACTAGCGGGGGAAGGCGGTACGCAGTATTTT. As protein: CASNELAGEGGTQYF. The rearrangement uses TRBV27 and TRBJ2-3; 11 nucleotides align to TRBD2. CDR3 size: 15 residues. Germline V gene sequence: CDR1 MNHEY, CDR2 SMNVEV (reference sequence). V lost 7 bases, J lost 8 bases, and 11 bases stayed unmatched.

The chain couples TRBV9 to TRBJ2-7, with D uncertain. The CDR3 is 15 residues long. Trimming left V 0 bases short and J 5 bases short, with 15 bases between. Looked up from germline, CDR1 is SGDLS and CDR2 is YYNGEE. In DNA form, the CDR3 reads TGTGCCAGCAGCGTAGATATAGGCAGGATCAACGAGCAGTACTTC. Its translation: CASSVDIGRINEQYF.

The sample holds a few counts of this clone. The J gene is TRBJ1-4, the V gene TRBV2; no firm D call. The CDR3 is 11 residues long. V was shortened by 3 bases and J by 8 bases, with 4 bases between the two germline ends. CDR1 is SNHLY, CDR2 FYNNEI, per germline. The CDR3 loop is CASSDKEKLFF. As DNA, the CDR3 is TGTGCCAGCAGTGACAAAGAAAAACTGTTTTTT.

The V call is TRBV30, the J call TRBJ1-5, with D perhaps TRBD1 (5 bases). The CDR3 runs to 14 residues. Germline V gives CDR1 GTSNPN, CDR2 SVGIG (reference sequence). V was clipped by 3 bases and J by 0 bases, with 9 bases between them. CDR3 sequence (DNA): TGTGCCTGGAGCGGACACCTTAGCAATCAGCCCCAGCATTTT. It encodes CAWSGHLSNQPQHF.

The V and J genes are TRBV4-1 and TRBJ2-1; D is undetermined. CDR1 MGHRA and CDR2 YSYEKL come from the germline V gene. CDR3 size: 16 residues. V lost 0 bases and J 0 bases, leaving 9 bases between the germline ends. The CDR3 bases are TGCGCCAGCAGCCAAGATCCGTGGAGCTCCTACAATGAGCAGTTCTTC. This translates into CASSQDPWSSYNEQFF.

This clone has more than one count but fewer than ten. The sample has other DNA sequences that encode this CDR3 too. The chain has TRBV5-1 and TRBJ2-1; no firm D call. V was trimmed by 0 bases and J by 0 bases, leaving 4 bases between them. The CDR3 is made up of 14 amino acids. Germline CDR1 and CDR2: SGHRS and YFSETQ. The CDR3 spells CASSLDSSYNEQFF. Written as DNA, the CDR3 is TGCGCCAGCAGCTTGGACAGCTCCTACAATGAGCAGTTCTTC. The whole variable domain, remainder taken from reference TRBV5-1 and TRBJ2-1, is KAGVTQTPRYLIKTRGQQVTLSCSPISGHRSVSWYQQTPGQGLQFLFEYFSETQRNKGNFPGRFSGRQFSNSRSEMNVSTLELGDSALYLCASSLDSSYNEQFFGPGTRLTVL.

The gene calls are TRBV13 and TRBJ1-1, with 8 bases fitting TRBD1. The CDR3 length is 14 residues. Germline trimming cut 4 bases from V and 6 bases from J; bases unmatched to any gene: 7. CDR1 PRHDT and CDR2 FYEKMQ come from the germline V gene (reference sequence). The CDR3 nucleotides read TGTGCCAGCAGCTCTAGACAGGGGTTAGCTGAAGCTTTCTTT. Protein sequence: CASSSRQGLAEAFF.